This T cell receptor (beta chain) was sequenced during a study of cytomegalovirus exposure and HLA in healthy donors. Broader study findings: Presence/absence analyses assumed roughly uniform sequencing depth across donors, which may not hold. The majority of TCR sequences were rare, yet some public TCRs appeared in many donors. Researchers reportedly found TCR beta sequences accurately predicted most subjects' HLA-A and HLA-B alleles.

On this clone: Its target is unknown.

With 60 Vbeta and 13 Jbeta primers, the PCR was carried out. TCRdb keeps only in-frame clones here, not all; method: immunoSEQ multiplex PCR. The sample includes about 160,000 clones, roughly 80% seen only once; the top ten take around 9.8%. Sequences were obtained from PBMCs. This TCR was sampled from a man aged 18 to 29 in good health and CMV-seropositive.

The CDR3 sequence: CASSPGLGLAGDEQFF. The DNA for the CDR3 is TGTGCCAGCAGCCCCGGCCTGGGACTAGCGGGAGATGAGCAGTTCTTC. This chain connects TRBV7-2 to TRBJ2-1, with 14 bases identical to TRBD2. The CDR3 loop spans 16 amino acids. Germline loops: CDR1 SGHTA, CDR2 FQGNSA. V was clipped by 5 bases and J by 8 bases; unmatched bases: 8.